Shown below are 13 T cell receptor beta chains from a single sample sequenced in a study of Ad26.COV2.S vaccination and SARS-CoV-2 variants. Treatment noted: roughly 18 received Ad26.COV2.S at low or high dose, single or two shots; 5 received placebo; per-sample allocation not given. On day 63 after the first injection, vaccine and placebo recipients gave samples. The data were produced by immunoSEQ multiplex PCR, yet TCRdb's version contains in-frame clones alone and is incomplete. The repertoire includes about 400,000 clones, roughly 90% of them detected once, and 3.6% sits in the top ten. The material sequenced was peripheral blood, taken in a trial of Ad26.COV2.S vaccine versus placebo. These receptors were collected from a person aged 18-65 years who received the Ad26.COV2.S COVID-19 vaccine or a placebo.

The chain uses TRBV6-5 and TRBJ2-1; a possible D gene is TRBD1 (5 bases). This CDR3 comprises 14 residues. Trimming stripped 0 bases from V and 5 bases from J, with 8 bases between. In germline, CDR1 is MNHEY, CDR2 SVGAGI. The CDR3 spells CASSYSGPHNEQFF. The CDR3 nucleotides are TGTGCCAGCAGTTACTCGGGGCCTCACAATGAGCAGTTCTTC.

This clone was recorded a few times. CDR3 loop: CASSLQGPKDTGELFF. The CDR3 nucleotides are TGCGCCAGCAGCTTGCAAGGGCCCAAGGACACCGGGGAGCTGTTTTTT. V is TRBV5-1 and J is TRBJ2-2; D is unclear. The CDR3 has 16 residues. Germline V gene sequence: CDR1 SGHRS, CDR2 YFSETQ. V was clipped by 1 base and J by 3 bases, with 13 bases between them.

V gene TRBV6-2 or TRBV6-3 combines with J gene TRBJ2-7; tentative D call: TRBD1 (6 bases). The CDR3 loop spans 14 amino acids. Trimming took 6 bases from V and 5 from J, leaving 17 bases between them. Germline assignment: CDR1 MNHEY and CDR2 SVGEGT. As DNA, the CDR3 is TGTGCCAGCAGCCCCGCTGGCAGGGGCCACGAGCAGTACTTC. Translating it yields CASSPAGRGHEQYF.

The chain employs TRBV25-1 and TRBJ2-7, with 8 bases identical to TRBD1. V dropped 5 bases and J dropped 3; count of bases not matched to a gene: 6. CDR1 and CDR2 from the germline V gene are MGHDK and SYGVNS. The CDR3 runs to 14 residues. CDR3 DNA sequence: TGTGCCAGCAGTCCGGACAGGGTAGTCTACGAGCAGTACTTC. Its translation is CASSPDRVVYEQYF.

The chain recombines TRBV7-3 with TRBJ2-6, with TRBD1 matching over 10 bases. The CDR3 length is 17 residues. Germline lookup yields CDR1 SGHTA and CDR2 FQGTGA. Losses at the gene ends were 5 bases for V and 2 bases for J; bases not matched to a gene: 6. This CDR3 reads CASSDPGQGPGANVLTF. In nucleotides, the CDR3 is TGTGCCAGCAGCGATCCGGGACAGGGGCCTGGGGCCAACGTCCTGACTTTC.

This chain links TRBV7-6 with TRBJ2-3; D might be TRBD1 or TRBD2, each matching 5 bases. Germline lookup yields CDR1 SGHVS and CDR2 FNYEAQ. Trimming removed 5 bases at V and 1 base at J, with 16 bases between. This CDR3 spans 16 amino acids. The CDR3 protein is CASSPRRQGGTDTQYF. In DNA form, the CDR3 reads TGTGCCAGCAGCCCGAGACGGCAGGGAGGCACAGATACGCAGTATTTT.

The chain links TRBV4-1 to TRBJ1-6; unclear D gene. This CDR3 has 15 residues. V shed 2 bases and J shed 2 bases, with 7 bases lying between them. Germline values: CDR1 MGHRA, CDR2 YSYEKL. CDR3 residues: CASSQHGTYNSPLHF. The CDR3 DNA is TGCGCCAGCAGCCAACACGGAACCTATAATTCACCCCTCCACTTT.

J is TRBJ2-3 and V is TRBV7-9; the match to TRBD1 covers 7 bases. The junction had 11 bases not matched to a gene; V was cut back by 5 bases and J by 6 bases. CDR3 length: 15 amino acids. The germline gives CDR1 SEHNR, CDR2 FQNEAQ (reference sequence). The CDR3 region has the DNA TGTGCCAGCAGCCTATCGACAGGGACCTTTGATACGCAGTATTTT. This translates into CASSLSTGTFDTQYF.

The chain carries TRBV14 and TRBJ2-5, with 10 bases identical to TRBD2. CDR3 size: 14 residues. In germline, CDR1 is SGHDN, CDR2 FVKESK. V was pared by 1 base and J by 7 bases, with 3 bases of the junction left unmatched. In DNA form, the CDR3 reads TGTGCCAGCAGCCAAGTACAGCGGGGGGGGACCCAGTACTTC. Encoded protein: CASSQVQRGGTQYF. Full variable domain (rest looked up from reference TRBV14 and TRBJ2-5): EAGVTQFPSHSVIEKGQTVTLRCDPISGHDNLYWYRRVMGKEIKFLLHFVKESKQDESGMPNNRFLAERTGGTYSTLKVQPAELEDSGVYFCASSQVQRGGTQYFGPGTRLLVL.

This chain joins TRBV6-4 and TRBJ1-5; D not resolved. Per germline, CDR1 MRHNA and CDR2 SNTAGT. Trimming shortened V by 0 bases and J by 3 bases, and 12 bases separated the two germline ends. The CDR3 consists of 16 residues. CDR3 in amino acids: CASSDSPGPFNQPQHF. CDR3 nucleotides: TGTGCCAGCAGTGACTCGCCGGGCCCCTTCAATCAGCCCCAGCATTTT.

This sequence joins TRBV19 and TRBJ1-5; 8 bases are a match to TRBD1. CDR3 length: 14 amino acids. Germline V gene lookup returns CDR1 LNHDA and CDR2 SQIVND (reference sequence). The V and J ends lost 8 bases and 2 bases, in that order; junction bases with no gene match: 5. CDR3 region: CASSDRGRNQPQHF. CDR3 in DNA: TGTGCCAGTTCCGACAGGGGACGCAATCAGCCCCAGCATTTT.

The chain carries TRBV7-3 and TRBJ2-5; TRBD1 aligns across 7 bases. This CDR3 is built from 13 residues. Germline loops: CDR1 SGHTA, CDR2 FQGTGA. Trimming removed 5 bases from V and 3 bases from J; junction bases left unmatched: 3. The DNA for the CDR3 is TGTGCCAGCAGCCTCGACAGGGAAGAGACCCAGTACTTC. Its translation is CASSLDREETQYF.

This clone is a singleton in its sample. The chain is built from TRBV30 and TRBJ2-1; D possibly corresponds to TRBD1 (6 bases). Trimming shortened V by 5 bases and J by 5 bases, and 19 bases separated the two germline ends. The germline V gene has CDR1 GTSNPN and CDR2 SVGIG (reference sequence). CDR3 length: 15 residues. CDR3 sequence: CAWGPFGQQDNEQFF. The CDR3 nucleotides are TGTGCCTGGGGGCCGTTTGGACAGCAGGACAATGAGCAGTTCTTC.